This passage covers 30 T cell receptor beta chains from one sample sequenced in a study of T cell changes during pregnancy in multiple sclerosis. Measured with immunoSEQ multiplex PCR; TCRdb has only the in-frame clones, and not every one. Here the sample spans 65,000 to 70,000 clones, 80% to 95% being singletons. The source was peripheral blood, collected in the first trimester of pregnancy. These receptors came from a female donor with multiple sclerosis, enrolled in a pregnancy study.

A single count supports this clone. This chain uses TRBV12-5 with TRBJ2-3; no clear D gene. V was trimmed by 5 bases and J by 2 bases, leaving 5 bases between them. CDR3 length equals 12 residues. CDR1 is LGHNT and CDR2 is FRNRAP in the germline V gene. The CDR3 region is CASGLSTDTQYF. CDR3 nucleotide sequence: TGTGCTAGTGGTCTTTCCACAGATACGCAGTATTTT.

The rearrangement links TRBV10-1 to TRBJ2-4, with TRBD2 matching over 11 bases. CDR3 length equals 16 residues. Germline loops: CDR1 WNHNN, CDR2 SYGVQD (reference sequence). J was trimmed by 1 base and V by 7 bases; bases with no gene match: 6. The CDR3 nucleotides read TGCGCCAGCACCATTAGCGGGAGGGGGGCCAAAAACATTCAGTACTTC. Residues: CASTISGRGAKNIQYF.

This clone was detected only once. The chain carries TRBV21-1 and TRBJ1-5; the table's D call, TRBD1, has no DNA check behind it. TRBV21-1 is annotated as a pseudogene. The CDR3 has 16 residues. For the CDR3, the DNA is TGTGCCAGCAGCACCGAACCGACAGGCGGAAATCAGCCCCAGCATTTT. Residues: CASSTEPTGGNQPQHF.

The J gene is TRBJ2-1, the V gene TRBV7-3; 7 positions agree with TRBD1. Trimming at V came to 4 bases and at J to 0 bases, leaving 3 bases not matched to a gene. Looked up from germline, CDR1 is SGHTA and CDR2 is FQGTGA. There are 15 residues in the CDR3. CDR3 sequence reads: CASSSGGSSYNEQFF. For the CDR3, the DNA is TGTGCCAGCAGCTCAGGGGGTAGCTCCTACAATGAGCAGTTCTTC. Full variable domain (rest looked up from reference TRBV7-3 and TRBJ2-1): GAGVSQTPSNKVTEKGKYVELRCDPISGHTALYWYRQSLGQGPEFLIYFQGTGAADDSGLPNDRFFAVRPEGSVSTLKIQRTERGDSAVYLCASSSGGSSYNEQFFGPGTRLTVL.

This clone appeared a few times. The gene calls are TRBV28 and TRBJ1-5; D uncertain. Trimming cost V 5 bases and J 6 bases, with 5 bases left between them. This CDR3 has 11 amino acids. In germline, CDR1 is MDHEN, CDR2 SYDVKM. This CDR3 is CASSTGQPQHF. In nucleotides, the CDR3 is TGTGCCAGCAGTACTGGTCAGCCCCAGCATTTT.

The rearrangement joins TRBV9 to TRBJ2-1; TRBD1 might be the D (6 bases). Germline V lookup: CDR1 SGDLS, CDR2 YYNGEE. Between the trimmed V and J ends, which lost 3 bases and 5 bases, there was a span of 15 bases. This CDR3 region has 15 residues. For the CDR3, the DNA is TGTGCCAGCAGCGCTCGGACAGATAGAAACAATGAGCAGTTCTTC. This encodes CASSARTDRNNEQFF.

The chain couples TRBV28 to TRBJ1-4; D gene uncertain. The V gene's germline CDR1 is MDHEN and CDR2 SYDVKM. The CDR3 length is 15 residues. V was pared by 1 base and J by 0 bases, with 6 bases between. The CDR3 nucleotides are TGTGCCAGCAGTTTATCCGGGGCAACTAATGAAAAACTGTTTTTT. It encodes CASSLSGATNEKLFF.

The gene calls are TRBV7-9 and TRBJ1-4; TRBD1 might be the D (5 bases). The CDR3 runs 13 residues. V was clipped by 5 bases and J by 8 bases, with 12 bases between them. Germline values: CDR1 SEHNR, CDR2 FQNEAQ (reference sequence). CDR3 DNA: TGTGCCAGCAGCCTAGGACAAACGGAAAAACTGTTTTTT. It codes for CASSLGQTEKLFF.

The chain uses TRBV2 and TRBJ2-2, with 12 bases that match TRBD1. V trimming: 8 bases; J trimming: 5 bases; junction bases outside the gene matches: 3. Germline values: CDR1 SNHLY, CDR2 FYNNEI. The CDR3 extends over 14 amino acids. The CDR3 protein is CASGDRGRTGELFF. The CDR3 DNA is TGTGCCAGCGGGGACAGGGGGCGAACCGGGGAGCTGTTTTTT.

Notes on this clone: A junction end diverges from the germline sequence, so it may reflect a read error. V gene TRBV6-1 combines with J gene TRBJ2-7, with TRBD1 identical over 8 bases. Germline-derived CDR1 and CDR2 are MNHNS and SASEGT. The CDR3 runs 12 residues. The CDR3 DNA sequence: TGTGCCAGCAGTGAAGCGCTTGGGACAGGTTCCTTC. Protein product: CASSEALGTGSF.

The chain uses TRBV28 and TRBJ1-4; the match to TRBD1 covers 8 bases. The V gene's germline CDR1 is MDHEN and CDR2 SYDVKM. The CDR3 contains 16 residues. Trimming cost V 3 bases and J 4 bases; bases outside gene matches: 7. The CDR3 spells CASSFSTGAGNEKLFF. CDR3 DNA sequence: TGTGCCAGCAGTTTTTCGACAGGGGCTGGTAATGAAAAACTGTTTTTT.

This chain joins TRBV19 and TRBJ1-2; no reliable D call. Deletions cut 7 bases from V and 5 bases from J, with 11 bases between. This CDR3 is built from 12 residues. Germline assignment: CDR1 LNHDA and CDR2 SQIVND (reference sequence). CDR3 region: CASTVTGYGYTF. CDR3 nucleotide sequence: TGTGCCAGTACCGTGACGGGTTATGGCTACACCTTC.

This rearrangement joins TRBV27 to TRBJ2-7, with 9 bases aligning to TRBD1. The germline gives CDR1 MNHEY, CDR2 SMNVEV (reference sequence). There are 14 residues in the CDR3. V was clipped by 4 bases and J by 3 bases; unmatched bases: 4. CDR3 protein: CASSYGTGIYEQYF. The CDR3 DNA reads TGTGCCAGCAGTTACGGGACAGGGATCTACGAGCAGTACTTC.

This chain links TRBV6-5 with TRBJ1-4; D possibly corresponds to TRBD1 (5 bases). The germline CDR1 and CDR2 sequences are MNHEY and SVGAGI. This CDR3 spans 15 amino acids. V gave up 2 bases and J gave up 8 bases, with 15 bases separating them. DNA of the CDR3: TGTGCCAGCAGTTACGGGGCTGCGGGAGGAGAAAAACTGTTTTTT. Its protein is CASSYGAAGGEKLFF.

V and J are TRBV11-2 and TRBJ1-1, with TRBD1 matching over 8 bases. Germline V CDR1 and CDR2: SGHAT, FQNNGV. The CDR3 runs to 16 residues. J was trimmed by 8 bases and V by 7 bases; bases with no gene match: 18. CDR3 protein: CASTNSTPGQVTEAFF. Written as DNA, the CDR3 is TGTGCCAGCACCAATTCAACTCCGGGACAGGTTACAGAAGCTTTCTTT.

This clone has only one observation. The J gene is TRBJ2-3, the V gene TRBV7-3; TRBD1 aligns across 9 bases. The germline V gene has CDR1 SGHTA and CDR2 FQGTGA. V was clipped by 5 bases and J by 3 bases; unmatched bases: 6. CDR3 size: 15 residues. CDR3 DNA: TGTGCCAGCAGCAAGGGACAGGGTGCGACAGATACGCAGTATTTT. Its translation: CASSKGQGATDTQYF.

The CDR3 loop reads CASRGGVYEQYF. The CDR3 DNA reads as TGTGCCAGCAGAGGGGGGGTGTACGAGCAGTACTTC. The rearrangement uses TRBV6-5 and TRBJ2-7; D may be TRBD2 (7 bases). V was clipped by 6 bases and J by 4 bases, with 10 bases between them. Germline V gene data show CDR1 as MNHEY and CDR2 as SVGAGI. CDR3 size: 12 residues.

This clone came up once. The chain is built from TRBV19 and TRBJ2-5; TRBD1 matches at 8 bases. Germline CDR1 reads LNHDA; CDR2 reads SQIVND (reference sequence). Germline trimming cut 5 bases from V and 2 bases from J; bases unmatched to any gene: 4. The CDR3 is made up of 14 amino acids. CDR3 protein: CASSVDRDQETQYF. As DNA, the CDR3 is TGTGCCAGTAGTGTGGACAGGGATCAAGAGACCCAGTACTTC.

The V and J genes are TRBV6-1 and TRBJ2-1; 7 nucleotides align to TRBD2. Germline CDR1 and CDR2: MNHNS and SASEGT. CDR3 length: 15 residues. Unmatched junction bases numbered 10, after V lost 2 bases and J lost 9 bases. CDR3 sequence reads: CASSELGGRTGEQFF. The CDR3 DNA reads TGTGCCAGCAGTGAATTGGGGGGGAGAACCGGTGAGCAGTTCTTC.

The rearrangement joins TRBV2 to TRBJ1-1; D perhaps matches TRBD1 (5 bases). Germline V CDR1 and CDR2: SNHLY, FYNNEI. CDR3 size: 16 residues. Trimming left V 7 bases short and J 1 base short, with 19 bases between. The CDR3 region is CASIPSMGEANTEAFF. The CDR3 DNA sequence: TGTGCCAGCATTCCATCCATGGGGGAGGCGAACACTGAAGCTTTCTTT.

The chain recombines TRBV27 with TRBJ1-3; no definite D call. The CDR3 has 15 amino acids. CDR1 is MNHEY and CDR2 is SMNVEV in the germline V gene (reference sequence). Trimming stripped 2 bases from V and 3 bases from J, with 11 bases between. CDR3 region: CASSLRRNGGNTIYF. The CDR3 DNA sequence: TGTGCCAGCAGTTTAAGAAGAAACGGTGGAAACACCATATATTTT.

This chain links TRBV30 with TRBJ2-2, with unresolved D. This CDR3 is built from 12 residues. Trimming removed 0 bases from V and 3 bases from J, with 2 bases in between. Looked up from germline, CDR1 is GTSNPN and CDR2 is SVGIG (reference sequence). CDR3 sequence: CAWSVYTGELFF. The CDR3 bases are TGTGCCTGGAGTGTCTACACCGGGGAGCTGTTTTTT. Full variable domain (remainder filled in from reference TRBV30 and TRBJ2-2): SQTIHQWPATLVQPVGSPLSLECTVEGTSNPNLYWYRQAAGRGLQLLFYSVGIGQISSEVPQNLSASRPQDRQFILSSKKLLLSDSGFYLCAWSVYTGELFFGEGSRLTVL.

This chain uses TRBV11-3 with TRBJ1-1, with no clear D. The CDR3 runs 13 residues. Trimming shortened V by 0 bases and J by 2 bases, and 4 bases separated the two germline ends. Germline V lookup: CDR1 SGHNT, CDR2 YENEEA. The CDR3 here is CASSLDPNTEAFF. CDR3 bases: TGTGCCAGCAGCTTAGATCCTAACACTGAAGCTTTCTTT. Variable domain in full (rest from reference TRBV11-3 and TRBJ1-1): EAGVVQSPRYKIIEKKQPVAFWCNPISGHNTLYWYLQNLGQGPELLIRYENEEAVDDSQLPKDRFSAERLKGVDSTLKIQPAELGDSAVYLCASSLDPNTEAFFGQGTRLTVV.

The J gene is TRBJ2-7, the V gene TRBV7-9; tentatively, D is TRBD2 (6 bases). This CDR3 spans 18 amino acids. Between the trimmed V and J ends, which lost 0 bases and 3 bases, there was a span of 21 bases. Germline loops: CDR1 SEHNR, CDR2 FQNEAQ (reference sequence). CDR3: CASSLAGPGVGALYEQYF. The CDR3 coding sequence is TGTGCCAGCAGCTTAGCCGGGCCGGGGGTTGGGGCACTCTACGAGCAGTACTTC.

The rearrangement uses TRBV4-1 and TRBJ2-5; tentatively, D is TRBD2 (5 bases). The CDR3 runs to 19 residues. Trimming shortened V by 5 bases and J by 4 bases, and 29 bases separated the two germline ends. Germline lookup yields CDR1 MGHRA and CDR2 YSYEKL. The CDR3 spells CASSSQESGSLGLRETQYF. In nucleotides, the CDR3 is TGCGCCAGCAGCTCACAAGAGTCGGGGTCCCTAGGGTTGCGAGAGACCCAGTACTTC.

The V and J genes are TRBV28 and TRBJ2-7, with TRBD1 identical over 7 bases. J gave up 3 bases and V 5 bases, and 10 bases lay outside the gene matches. From germline, CDR1 is MDHEN and CDR2 SYDVKM. There are 15 residues in the CDR3. As DNA, the CDR3 is TGTGCCAGCAGTCCCCAGACAGGGTTTGGCTACGAGCAGTACTTC. Protein: CASSPQTGFGYEQYF. Together with reference TRBV28 and TRBJ2-7, the CDR3 gives the full variable domain: DVKVTQSSRYLVKRTGEKVFLECVQDMDHENMFWYRQDPGLGLRLIYFSYDVKMKEKGDIPEGYSVSREKKERFSLILESASTNQTSMYLCASSPQTGFGYEQYFGPGTRLTVT.

The V and J genes are TRBV9 and TRBJ1-1, with D unresolved. Trimming shortened V by 0 bases and J by 6 bases, and 15 bases separated the two germline ends. This CDR3 spans 15 amino acids. Germline CDR1 is SGDLS and CDR2 is YYNGEE. Written as DNA, the CDR3 is TGTGCCAGCAGCGTAGGGGTTGGAGCCTGGGCTGAAGCTTTCTTT. It is translated as CASSVGVGAWAEAFF.

The rearrangement uses TRBV6-1 and TRBJ1-5, with 7 bases that match TRBD1. Germline assignment: CDR1 MNHNS and CDR2 SASEGT. V trimming: 10 bases; J trimming: 11 bases; junction bases outside the gene matches: 11. The CDR3 is 12 amino acids. CDR3 sequence (DNA): TGTGCCACCAAGATACAGGGGCTTGCCCAGCATTTT. This translates into CATKIQGLAQHF.

This clone is a singleton in its sample. The V call is TRBV27, the J call TRBJ1-1, with TRBD1 identical over 8 bases. After removal of 7 bases from V and 4 bases from J, the junction contained 8 bases not matched to a gene. This CDR3 spans 14 amino acids. CDR1 and CDR2 (germline): MNHEY, SMNVEV (reference sequence). The CDR3 reads CASNFQGAATEAFF. The CDR3 bases are TGTGCCAGCAACTTCCAGGGGGCGGCCACTGAAGCTTTCTTT.

CDR3: CASSEHKTYEQYF. The DNA for the CDR3 is TGTGCCAGCAGTGAACACAAGACCTACGAGCAGTACTTC. This chain uses TRBV2 with TRBJ2-7; D not resolved. This CDR3 is 13 amino acids long. V lost 2 bases and J 2 bases, leaving 7 bases between the germline ends. Germline CDR1 and CDR2: SNHLY and FYNNEI.